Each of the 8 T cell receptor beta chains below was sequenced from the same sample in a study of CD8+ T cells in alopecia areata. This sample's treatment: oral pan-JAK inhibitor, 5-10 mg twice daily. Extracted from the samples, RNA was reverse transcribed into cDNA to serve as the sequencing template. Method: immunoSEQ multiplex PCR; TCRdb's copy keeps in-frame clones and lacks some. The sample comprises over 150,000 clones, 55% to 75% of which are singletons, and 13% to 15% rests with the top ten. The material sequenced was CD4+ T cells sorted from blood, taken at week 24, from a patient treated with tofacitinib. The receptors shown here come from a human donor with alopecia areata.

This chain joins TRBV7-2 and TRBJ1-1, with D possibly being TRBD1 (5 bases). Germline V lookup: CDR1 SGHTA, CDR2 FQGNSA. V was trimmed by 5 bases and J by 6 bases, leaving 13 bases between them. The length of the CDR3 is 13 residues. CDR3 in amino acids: CASSPVRQPEAFF. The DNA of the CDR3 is TGTGCCAGCAGCCCAGTCAGACAGCCTGAAGCTTTCTTT.

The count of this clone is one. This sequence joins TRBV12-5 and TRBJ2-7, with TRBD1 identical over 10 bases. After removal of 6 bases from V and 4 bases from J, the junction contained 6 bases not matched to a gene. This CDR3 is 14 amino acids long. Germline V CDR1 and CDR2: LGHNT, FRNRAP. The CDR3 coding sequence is TGTGCTAGTGGCCTTGGGACAGGGGTATACGAGCAGTACTTC. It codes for CASGLGTGVYEQYF.

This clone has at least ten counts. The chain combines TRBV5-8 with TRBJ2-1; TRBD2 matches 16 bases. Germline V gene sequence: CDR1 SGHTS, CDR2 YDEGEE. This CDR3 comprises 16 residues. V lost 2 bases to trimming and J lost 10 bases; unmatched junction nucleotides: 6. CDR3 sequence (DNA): TGTGCCAGCAGCTTTGGGACTAGCGGGGGGGCTGGGGAGCAGTTCTTC. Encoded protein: CASSFGTSGGAGEQFF.

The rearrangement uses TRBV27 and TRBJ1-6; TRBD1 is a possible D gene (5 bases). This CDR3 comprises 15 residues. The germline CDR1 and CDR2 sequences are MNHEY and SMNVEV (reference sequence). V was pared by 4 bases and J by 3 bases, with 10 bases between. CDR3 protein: CASSSGEIYNSPLHF. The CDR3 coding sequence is TGTGCCAGCAGTTCGGGGGAAATCTATAATTCACCCCTCCACTTT.

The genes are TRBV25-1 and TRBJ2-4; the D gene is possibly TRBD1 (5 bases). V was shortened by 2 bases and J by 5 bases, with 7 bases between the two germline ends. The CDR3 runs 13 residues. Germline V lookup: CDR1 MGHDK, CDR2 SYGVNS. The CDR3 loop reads CASSEGAENIQYF. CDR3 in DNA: TGTGCCAGCAGTGAAGGGGCTGAAAACATTCAGTACTTC.

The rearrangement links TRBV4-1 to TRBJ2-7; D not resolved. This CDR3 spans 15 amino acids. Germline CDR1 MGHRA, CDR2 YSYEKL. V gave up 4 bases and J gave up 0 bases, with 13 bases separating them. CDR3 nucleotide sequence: TGCGCCAGCAGCCCCAACTCGTTCCCCTCCTACGAGCAGTACTTC. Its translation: CASSPNSFPSYEQYF.

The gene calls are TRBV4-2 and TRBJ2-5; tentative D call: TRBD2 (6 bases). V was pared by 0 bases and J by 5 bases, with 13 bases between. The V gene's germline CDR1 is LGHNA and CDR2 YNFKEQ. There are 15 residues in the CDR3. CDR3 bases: TGTGCCAGCAGCCAAGACGGCGGGGCGAGGGAGACCCAGTACTTC. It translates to CASSQDGGARETQYF.

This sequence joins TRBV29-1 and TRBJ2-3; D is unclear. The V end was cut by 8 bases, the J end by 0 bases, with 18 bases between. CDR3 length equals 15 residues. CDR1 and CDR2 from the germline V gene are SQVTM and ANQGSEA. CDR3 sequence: CSLTLLEPSTDTQYF. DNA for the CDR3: TGCAGCCTGACGTTGTTAGAGCCTAGCACAGATACGCAGTATTTT.